These 14 T cell receptor beta chains originate from one sample sequenced in a study of blood T cell repertoires in COVID-19. TCRdb's copy holds only in-frame clones and misses some; the assay was immunoSEQ multiplex PCR. The data show 200,000 to 250,000 clones, around 90% seen once. The sample was peripheral blood. The source of these receptors is a man in his thirties or forties with COVID-19, enrolled during active disease.

The V call is TRBV7-3, the J call TRBJ1-3; D may be TRBD1 (5 bases). Deletions cut 3 bases from V and 0 bases from J, with 9 bases between. The germline CDR1 and CDR2 sequences are SGHTA and FQGTGA. This CDR3 spans 15 amino acids. The CDR3 DNA is TGTGCCAGCAGCTTTTCCGGGGGCTCTGGAAACACCATATATTTT. This codes for CASSFSGGSGNTIYF.

The rearrangement links TRBV24-1 to TRBJ2-3; TRBD2 is a possible D gene (5 bases). The germline gives CDR1 KGHDR, CDR2 SFDVKD. V lost 2 bases to trimming and J lost 4 bases, with 9 bases between them. The CDR3 has 14 residues. CDR3 amino acids: CATSDSTGADTQYF. The CDR3 DNA reads as TGTGCCACCAGTGATTCCACCGGGGCAGATACGCAGTATTTT.

The rearrangement links TRBV10-3 to TRBJ1-2; 10 bases agree with TRBD1. The CDR3 sequence is 17 residues long. The V and J ends lost 10 bases and 6 bases, in that order; junction bases with no gene match: 20. CDR1 is ENHRY and CDR2 is SYGVKD in the germline V gene. CDR3 protein: CATRPGQGTIRLDGYTF. CDR3 DNA sequence: TGTGCCACTAGACCGGGACAGGGGACCATTAGGCTAGATGGCTACACCTTC.

The chain employs TRBV21-1 and TRBJ2-7; the D call in the table, TRBD2, was not verified against the DNA. TRBV21-1 is reported as a pseudogene. The CDR3 consists of 14 residues. CDR3 in amino acids: CASSKCGLPYEQYF. For the CDR3, the DNA is TGTGCCAGCAGCAAATGCGGGCTCCCCTACGAGCAGTACTTC.

V is TRBV10-3 and J is TRBJ1-2; tentative D call: TRBD1 (6 bases). V was cut by 6 bases and J by 2 bases, with 22 bases left in between. This CDR3 has 17 amino acids. The germline gives CDR1 ENHRY, CDR2 SYGVKD. This CDR3 is CAISRTGTHTKNYGYTF. The DNA of the CDR3 is TGTGCCATCAGCCGGACCGGGACACATACCAAAAACTATGGCTACACCTTC.

The CDR3, as DNA: TGTGCCAGCAGTTACACAGGGACCTCCAACTATGGCTACACCTTC. It encodes CASSYTGTSNYGYTF. The chain has TRBV6-5 and TRBJ1-2, with D possibly TRBD1 on 6 matching bases. Germline CDR1 MNHEY, CDR2 SVGAGI. The CDR3 spans 15 residues. Trimming pared 2 bases from V and 2 bases from J, leaving 12 bases between.

The chain combines TRBV7-2 with TRBJ2-4; no clear D. The germline V gene has CDR1 SGHTA and CDR2 FQGNSA. CDR3 length: 15 amino acids. V dropped 6 bases and J dropped 0 bases, with 12 bases sitting between them. CDR3 region: CASSYTDLAKNIQYF. Here the CDR3 DNA reads TGTGCCAGCAGTTACACAGATTTAGCCAAAAACATTCAGTACTTC.

The rearrangement links TRBV7-4 to TRBJ2-7, with 11 bases aligning to TRBD2. Germline-derived CDR1 and CDR2 are SGHVT and SQSDAQ. Trimming removed 5 bases from V and 4 bases from J; junction bases left unmatched: 7. The CDR3 runs to 15 residues. CDR3 bases: TGTGCCAGCAGCCATGGACTAGCGGGCGGGTACGAGCAGTACTTC. Its protein product is CASSHGLAGGYEQYF.

The V call is TRBV11-2, the J call TRBJ2-2, with a tentative D call TRBD2 (5 bases). Germline CDR1 and CDR2: SGHAT and FQNNGV. The CDR3 consists of 16 residues. V lost 2 bases, J lost 4 bases, and 14 bases lay in between. The CDR3 loop is CASSLLPGLVTGELFF. In nucleotides, the CDR3 is TGTGCCAGCAGCTTATTGCCGGGATTGGTCACCGGGGAGCTGTTTTTT.

The rearrangement joins TRBV9 to TRBJ2-3; D remains unclear. The germline V gene has CDR1 SGDLS and CDR2 YYNGEE. Trimming cost V 3 bases and J 2 bases, with 4 bases left between them. This CDR3 comprises 12 residues. The CDR3 region has the DNA TGTGCCAGCAGCGCGTACACAGATACGCAGTATTTT. Residues: CASSAYTDTQYF. Filled out from reference TRBV9 and TRBJ2-3, the complete variable domain reads DSGVTQTPKHLITATGQRVTLRCSPRSGDLSVYWYQQSLDQGLQFLIQYYNGEERAKGNILERFSAQQFPDLHSELNLSSLELGDSALYFCASSAYTDTQYFGPGTRLTVL.

The chain has TRBV7-9 and TRBJ1-2; D is unresolved. The length of the CDR3 is 15 residues. Germline CDR1 and CDR2: SEHNR and FQNEAQ (reference sequence). The V end lost 4 bases, the J end lost 5 bases, and 17 bases lay between the germline ends. As DNA, the CDR3 is TGTGCCAGCAGCTCCCAGTCCGCTCAACCTTATGGCTACACCTTC. It is translated as CASSSQSAQPYGYTF. Together with reference TRBV7-9 and TRBJ1-2, the CDR3 gives the full variable domain: DTGVSQNPRHKITKRGQNVTFRCDPISEHNRLYWYRQTLGQGPEFLTYFQNEAQLEKSRLLSDRFSAERPKGSFSTLEIQRTEQGDSAMYLCASSSQSAQPYGYTFGSGTRLTVV.

The chain has TRBV18 and TRBJ1-6, with TRBD1 matching 8 bases. The CDR3 runs to 15 residues. From germline, CDR1 is KGHSH and CDR2 LQKENI. Germline trimming cut 3 bases from V and 7 bases from J; bases unmatched to any gene: 5. In nucleotides, the CDR3 is TGTGCCAGCTCACCCCCCAGGGGGCAAAATTCACCCCTCCACTTT. It yields the protein CASSPPRGQNSPLHF.

V gene TRBV10-3 combines with J gene TRBJ2-1; 7 positions match TRBD1. Germline assignment: CDR1 ENHRY and CDR2 SYGVKD. Trimming removed 2 bases from V and 4 bases from J; junction bases left unmatched: 5. The CDR3 is 15 residues long. The CDR3 is CAISETGEPYNEQFF. CDR3 DNA sequence: TGTGCCATCAGTGAGACAGGGGAACCTTACAATGAGCAGTTCTTC.

V gene TRBV28 combines with J gene TRBJ2-7, with 8 bases that match TRBD2. This CDR3 has 12 residues. CDR1 is MDHEN, CDR2 SYDVKM, per germline. The J segment lost 4 bases and the V segment lost 10 bases, leaving 6 bases of the junction unmatched. CDR3 amino acids: CATGGGLYEQYF. Written as DNA, the CDR3 is TGTGCCACCGGGGGGGGGCTGTACGAGCAGTACTTC.